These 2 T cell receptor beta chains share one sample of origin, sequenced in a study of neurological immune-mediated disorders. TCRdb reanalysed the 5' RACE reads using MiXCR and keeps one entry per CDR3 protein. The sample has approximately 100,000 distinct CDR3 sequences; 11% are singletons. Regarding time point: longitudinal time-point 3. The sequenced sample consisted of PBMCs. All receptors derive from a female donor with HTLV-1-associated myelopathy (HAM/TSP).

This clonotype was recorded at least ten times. The CDR3 here is CASSSQGSGYTF. The CDR3 DNA reads TGTGCCAGCAGTTCTCAGGGAAGTGGCTACACCTTC. The J gene is TRBJ1-2, the V gene TRBV28, with a possible D match to TRBD1 (5 bases). CDR1 is MDHEN, CDR2 SYDVKM, per germline. Trimming left V 4 bases short and J 7 bases short, with 10 bases between. This CDR3 is built from 12 residues.

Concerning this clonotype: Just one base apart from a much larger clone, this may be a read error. CDR3 DNA: TGCGCCAGCAGCTTGGAGGAGGAAGAGACCCAGTACTTC. It codes for CASSLEEEETQYF. The chain recombines TRBV5-1 with TRBJ2-5; a weak D match, TRBD2 (5 bases). The CDR3 is 13 residues long. Trimming took off 0 bases at V and 3 bases at J, with 6 bases between the two ends. CDR1 is SGHRS and CDR2 is YFSETQ in the germline V gene.